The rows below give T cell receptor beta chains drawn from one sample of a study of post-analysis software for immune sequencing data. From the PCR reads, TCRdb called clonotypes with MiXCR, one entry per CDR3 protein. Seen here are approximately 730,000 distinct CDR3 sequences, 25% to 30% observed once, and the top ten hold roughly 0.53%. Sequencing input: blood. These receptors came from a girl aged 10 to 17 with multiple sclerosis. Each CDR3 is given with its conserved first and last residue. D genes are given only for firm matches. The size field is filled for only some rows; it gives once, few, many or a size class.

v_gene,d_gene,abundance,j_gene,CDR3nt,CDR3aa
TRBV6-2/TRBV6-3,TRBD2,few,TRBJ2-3,TGTGCCAGCAGTTTCGGGACTAGACCCACAGATACGCAGTATTTT,CASSFGTRPTDTQYF
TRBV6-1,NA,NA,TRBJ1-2,TGTGCCAGCAGCCCCACGCGGGAGTGGACTCTAGCTAACTATGGCTACACCTTC,CASSPTREWTLANYGYTF
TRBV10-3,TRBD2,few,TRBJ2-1,TGTGCCATCAGTGAGTCGGGACTAGCCGTAAATGAGCAGTTCTTC,CAISESGLAVNEQFF
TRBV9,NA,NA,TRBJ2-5,TGTGCCAGCAGCGGGGGGGCGGACATAGCCTACAATGAGCAGTACTTC,CASSGGADIAYNEQYF
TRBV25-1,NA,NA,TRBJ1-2,TGTGCCAGCAGTCCTGCGGGACTGCCGCTGGACGGCTACACCTTC,CASSPAGLPLDGYTF
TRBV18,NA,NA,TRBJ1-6,TGTGCCAGCTCAACCTATAATTCACCCCTCCACTTT,CASSTYNSPLHF
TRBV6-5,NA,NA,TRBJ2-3,TGTGCCAGCAGTTACTGGACAGCCACAGATACGCAGTATTTT,CASSYWTATDTQYF
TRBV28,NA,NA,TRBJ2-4,TGTGCCAGCAGTTTGGCGGACGTAGCCAAAAACATTCAGTACTTC,CASSLADVAKNIQYF
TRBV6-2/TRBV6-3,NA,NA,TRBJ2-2,TGTGCCAGCAGATTAACGGACACGAACACCGGGGAGCTGTTTTTT,CASRLTDTNTGELFF
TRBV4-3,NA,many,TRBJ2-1,TGCGCCAGCAGCCACGAGACAGATGGCTACGGTGAGCAGTTCTTC,CASSHETDGYGEQFF
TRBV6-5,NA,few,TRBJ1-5,TGTGCCAGCAGTTCCTTGGGGGAGCTCCTTGGCAATCAGCCCCAGCATTTT,CASSSLGELLGNQPQHF
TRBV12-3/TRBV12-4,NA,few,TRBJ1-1,TGTGCCAGCAGTTCAATGATCGAGGGCTCTGAAGCTTTCTTT,CASSSMIEGSEAFF
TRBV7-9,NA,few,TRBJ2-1,TGTGCCAGCAGCTCACATGAGCAGTTCTTC,CASSSHEQFF
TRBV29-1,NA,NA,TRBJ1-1,TGCAGCGTTGAAAGCCAGACGAACACTGAAGCTTTCTTT,CSVESQTNTEAFF
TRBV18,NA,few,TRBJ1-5,TGTGCCAGCTCCCCCGGGACGGCCCCCAGCAATCAGCCCCAGCATTTT,CASSPGTAPSNQPQHF
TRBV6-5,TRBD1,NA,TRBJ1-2,TGTGCCAGCAAGCGGACAGGGGGCAAGGGGAGCTATGGCTACACCTTC,CASKRTGGKGSYGYTF
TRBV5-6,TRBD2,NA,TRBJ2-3,TGTGCCAGCAGACTAATCAGCGGGGGAACAGATACGCAGTATTTT,CASRLISGGTDTQYF
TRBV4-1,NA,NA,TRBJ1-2,TGCGCCAGCAGCCAAGTGGCAGGATCTAACTATGGCTACACCTTC,CASSQVAGSNYGYTF
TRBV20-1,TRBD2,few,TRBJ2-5,TGCAGTGCTAGGGGACTAGCGGGAGGGTACCAAGAGACCCAGTACTTC,CSARGLAGGYQETQYF
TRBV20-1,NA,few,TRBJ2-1,TGCAGTGCTAGAGACAGGAACAATGAGCAGTTCTTC,CSARDRNNEQFF
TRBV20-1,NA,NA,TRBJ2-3,TGCAGCCAACCGAGACCGGGCACAGATACGCAGTATTTT,CSQPRPGTDTQYF
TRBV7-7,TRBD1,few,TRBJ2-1,TGTGCCAGCAGCTTACAGGGGACAGGGATGGATGAGCAGTTCTTC,CASSLQGTGMDEQFF
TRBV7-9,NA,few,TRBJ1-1,TGTGCCAGCAGCTGGCCCGGACAGAACACTGAAGCTTTCTTT,CASSWPGQNTEAFF
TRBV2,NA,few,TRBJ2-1,TGTGCCAGCAGTCCTAGGGGCTTCTCCTACAATGAGCAGTTCTTC,CASSPRGFSYNEQFF
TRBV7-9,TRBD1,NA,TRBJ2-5,TGTGCCAGCAGCTTATCCCCCCGGGACAGCCAAGAGACCCAGTACTTC,CASSLSPRDSQETQYF
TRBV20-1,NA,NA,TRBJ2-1,TGCAGTGCTATGATTTGGACAGCAAAAGAGCAGTTCTTC,CSAMIWTAKEQFF
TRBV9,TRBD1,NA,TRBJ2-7,TGTGCCAGCAGCGTAGGGACAGGTCAAACCTACGAGCAGTACTTC,CASSVGTGQTYEQYF
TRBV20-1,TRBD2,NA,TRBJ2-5,TGCAGTGCCGAGGGACTAGTTCAAGAGACCCAGTACTTC,CSAEGLVQETQYF
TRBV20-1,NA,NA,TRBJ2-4,TGCACCCTACTTCAGGGGTCCAAAAACATTCAGTACTTC,CTLLQGSKNIQYF
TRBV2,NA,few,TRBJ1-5,TGTGCCAGCAGCAAAGCCGGGCAGAATCAGCCCCAGCATTTT,CASSKAGQNQPQHF
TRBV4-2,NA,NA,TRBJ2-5,TGTGCCAGCAGCCAAGTTTTCGGGGAAGAGACCCAGTACTTC,CASSQVFGEETQYF
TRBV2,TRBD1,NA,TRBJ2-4,TGTGCCAGCAGTGGGGACAGGGGCCTTCAAGCCAAAAACATTCAGTACTTC,CASSGDRGLQAKNIQYF
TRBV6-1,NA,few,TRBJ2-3,TGTGCCAGCACCTCCCTAGCCGGCACAGATACGCAGTATTTT,CASTSLAGTDTQYF
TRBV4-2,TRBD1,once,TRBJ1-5,TGTGCCAGCAGCCCCGACAGGGGGATCGGGAATCAGCCCCAGCATTTT,CASSPDRGIGNQPQHF
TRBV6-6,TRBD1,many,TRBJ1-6,TGTGCCAGCACCCCAGGGGACAGGATCAATTCACCCCTCCACTTT,CASTPGDRINSPLHF
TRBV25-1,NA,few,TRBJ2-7,TGTGCCAGCAGTGACCCCTTCGACTACGAGCAGTACTTC,CASSDPFDYEQYF
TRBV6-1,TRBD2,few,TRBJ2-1,TGTGCCAGCTGGGAGCGGGAGAGGTCGAATGAGCAGTTCTTC,CASWERERSNEQFF
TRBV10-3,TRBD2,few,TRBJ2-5,TGTGCCATCAGGAGTAGCGGGGGGGCCCGGGAGACCCAGTACTTC,CAIRSSGGARETQYF
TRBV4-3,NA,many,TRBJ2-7,TGCGCCAGCAGCCAAGATCTCAACTCCCTGGGCTACGAGCAGTACTTC,CASSQDLNSLGYEQYF
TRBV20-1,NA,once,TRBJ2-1,TGCAGTGCTAGAGGTTTTATAGGCTACAATGAGCAGTTCTTC,CSARGFIGYNEQFF
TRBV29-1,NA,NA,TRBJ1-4,TGCAGCGTTGATACCGGGACGGTGTTTTTT,CSVDTGTVFF
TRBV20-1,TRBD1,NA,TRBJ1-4,TGCAGTGCTAGAGAGGAAGGGGGCGAGGGTGAAAAACTGTTTTTT,CSAREEGGEGEKLFF
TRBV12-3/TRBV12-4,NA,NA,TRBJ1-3,TGTGCCAGCAATGCCCGCTCTGGAAACACCATATATTTT,CASNARSGNTIYF
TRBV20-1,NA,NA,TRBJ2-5,TGCAGTGCAGAAGAAGCCCTGGGCCTCAAGACCCAGTACTTC,CSAEEALGLKTQYF
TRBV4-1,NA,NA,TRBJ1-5,TGCGCCAGCAGCCAAGAACAGTATGTGCCCCAGCATTTT,CASSQEQYVPQHF
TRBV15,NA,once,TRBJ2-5,TGTGCCACCAGCAAAGACCCTTCTGGGATTTGGGAGCAGTACTTC,CATSKDPSGIWEQYF
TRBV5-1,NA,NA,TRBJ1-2,TGCGCCAGCACTGAGGGTGAGGGCTACACCTTC,CASTEGEGYTF
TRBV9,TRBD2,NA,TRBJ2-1,TGTGCCAGCAGCGTAGATGAACTAGCGGGAGTACGGGAGCAGTTCTTC,CASSVDELAGVREQFF
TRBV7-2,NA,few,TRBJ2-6,TGTGCCAGCAGCTTAAGGGCAGGGCCGCCCAACGTCCTGACTTTC,CASSLRAGPPNVLTF
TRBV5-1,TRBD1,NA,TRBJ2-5,TGCGCCAGCGGAAGGACAGGGGCGGGAGAGACCCAGTACTTC,CASGRTGAGETQYF
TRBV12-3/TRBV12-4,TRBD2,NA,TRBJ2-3,TGTGCCAGCAGTGTAGCGGGGGGGCCGGTGGATACGCAGTATTTT,CASSVAGGPVDTQYF
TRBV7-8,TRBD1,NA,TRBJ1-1,TGTGCCAGCAGCGCGTGGGACAGGAACACTGAAGCTTTCTTT,CASSAWDRNTEAFF
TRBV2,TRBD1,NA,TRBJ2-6,TGTGCCAGCAGACCCGGGACAGGGAAAAGGCCTGGGGCCAACGTCCTGACTTTC,CASRPGTGKRPGANVLTF
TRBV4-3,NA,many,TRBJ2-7,TGCGCCAGCAGCCCGACGGTGCGCTACGAGCAGTACTTC,CASSPTVRYEQYF